This T cell receptor beta chain is drawn from a study of vaccination and CD4 T cells after COVID-19. The study's findings and limits: Only post-vaccination samples contained a median 86.3% of the reactive clones in convalescent patients.

Cultured CD4+ T-cell DNA underwent Oncomine TCR Beta short-read sequencing. TCRdb recomputed calls from the PCR reads with MiXCR, one row per CDR3 protein. Here the sample spans some 7,000 distinct CDR3 sequences, roughly 50% being singletons. Only a few counts were recorded for this clonotype. Its antigen is not known. The treatment here: roughly 10-day PBMC culture with coronavirus spike peptide pools or control peptides (ViraFEST assay). Each well held 2 million or so PBMCs in IL-2 (roughly 10 IU/ml) medium with 10 ug/ml peptide pools. The CDR3 extends over 14 amino acids. Trimming pared 3 bases from V and 3 bases from J, leaving 9 bases between. Germline V gene lookup returns CDR1 KGHDR and CDR2 SFDVKD.

Sequencing was done on a sample of CD4+ T cells from blood, cultured in vitro. V usage is TRBV24-1 and J usage is TRBJ2-3, with a weak D call TRBD1 (5 bases). This clonotype was obtained from a human donor who had recovered from COVID-19. As DNA, the CDR3 is TGTGCCACCAGTGATGTGACAGCGACAGATACGCAGTATTTT. Residues: CATSDVTATDTQYF.